Each of the 12 T cell receptor beta chains below was sequenced from the same sample in a study of control samples from healthy donors and cancer patients (dated by TCRdb to between 2020 and 2021). The library was generated by the immunoSEQ multiplex PCR assay. TCRdb holds this immuneACCESS table with in-frame rearrangements only. Some clones are missing; in checked studies, unresolved V genes explain under half, and the rest has no known cause. This sample comprises 140,000 to 150,000 clones, 75% to 95% of them detected only once. 3.2% of the sample goes to the ten largest clones. Input material: blood. The receptors come from a man aged 25 to 40 in good health.

The V and J genes are TRBV7-3 and TRBJ2-3, with TRBD2 matching 8 bases. Germline CDR1 is SGHTA and CDR2 is FQGTGA. CDR3 size: 13 residues. Trimming cost V 2 bases and J 11 bases; bases outside gene matches: 6. This CDR3 reads CASSLDLAGLQYF. The CDR3 DNA is TGTGCCAGCAGCTTAGATCTAGCGGGTTTGCAGTATTTT.

This chain links TRBV7-9 with TRBJ2-7; D gene unclear. Germline V gives CDR1 SEHNR, CDR2 FQNEAQ (reference sequence). This CDR3 contains 13 residues. V was shortened by 5 bases and J by 5 bases, with 13 bases between the two germline ends. CDR3 in amino acids: CASSPVLRNEQYF. CDR3 DNA: TGTGCCAGCAGCCCCGTTCTAAGGAACGAGCAGTACTTC. The entire variable domain, with the rest obtained from reference TRBV7-9 and TRBJ2-7, is as follows: DTGVSQNPRHKITKRGQNVTFRCDPISEHNRLYWYRQTLGQGPEFLTYFQNEAQLEKSRLLSDRFSAERPKGSFSTLEIQRTEQGDSAMYLCASSPVLRNEQYFGPGTRLTVT.

V usage is TRBV11-3 and J usage is TRBJ1-1; D uncertain. V lost 0 bases, J lost 1 base, and 3 bases lay in between. This CDR3 is built from 13 residues. The germline V gene encodes CDR1 SGHNT and CDR2 YENEEA. The CDR3 DNA follows: TGTGCCAGCAGCTTAGATGGGAACACTGAAGCTTTCTTT. Its translation is CASSLDGNTEAFF. Combining the CDR3 with reference TRBV11-3 and TRBJ1-1 gives the whole variable domain EAGVVQSPRYKIIEKKQPVAFWCNPISGHNTLYWYLQNLGQGPELLIRYENEEAVDDSQLPKDRFSAERLKGVDSTLKIQPAELGDSAVYLCASSLDGNTEAFFGQGTRLTVV.

This clone was counted once. The J gene is TRBJ2-3, the V gene TRBV5-4; unclear D gene. Germline CDR1 SGHNT, CDR2 YYREEE (reference sequence). Trimming removed 0 bases at V and 0 bases at J, with 11 bases between. The CDR3 loop spans 16 amino acids. The DNA for the CDR3 is TGTGCCAGCAGCTTGGATAGGGTACTAAGCACAGATACGCAGTATTTT. Translation gives CASSLDRVLSTDTQYF.

The table lists this clone with a count of one. V gene TRBV19 combines with J gene TRBJ1-4; tentatively, D is TRBD1 (6 bases). Trimming removed 5 bases from V and 12 bases from J, with 16 bases in between. This CDR3 is built from 13 residues. The germline V gene has CDR1 LNHDA and CDR2 SQIVND (reference sequence). CDR3 residues: CASSPGPGGELFF. Here the CDR3 DNA reads TGTGCCAGTAGTCCCGGGCCGGGGGGCGAACTGTTTTTT. Using reference TRBV19 and TRBJ1-4 for the parts outside the CDR3, the full variable domain is DGGITQSPKYLFRKEGQNVTLSCEQNLNHDAMYWYRQDPGQGLRLIYYSQIVNDFQKGDIAEGYSVSREKKESFPLTVTSAQKNPTAFYLCASSPGPGGELFFGSGTQLSVL.

CDR3 protein: CASSLESPEKLFF. The CDR3, as DNA: TGTGCCAGCAGTTTGGAGTCTCCCGAAAAACTGTTTTTT. J is TRBJ1-4 and V is TRBV12-3 or TRBV12-4; D is unclear. V lost 3 bases, J lost 8 bases, and 10 bases lay in between. The CDR3 sequence is 13 residues long.

This chain uses TRBV29-1 with TRBJ2-2; 9 nucleotides line up with TRBD2. The germline gives CDR1 SQVTM, CDR2 ANQGSEA. This CDR3 has 13 residues. Losses at the gene ends were 7 bases for V and 4 bases for J; bases not matched to a gene: 4. CDR3 in amino acids: CSGGLASTGELFF. The CDR3 nucleotides read TGCAGCGGAGGACTAGCGAGCACCGGGGAGCTGTTTTTT.

This chain uses TRBV27 with TRBJ2-7, with unresolved D. The CDR3 length is 13 residues. The V gene's germline CDR1 is MNHEY and CDR2 SMNVEV (reference sequence). Trimming shortened V by 5 bases and J by 2 bases, and 10 bases separated the two germline ends. The CDR3 DNA follows: TGTGCCAGCAGTATTCGGGCTGCCTACGAGCAGTACTTC. Translation gives CASSIRAAYEQYF.

The chain employs TRBV6-6 and TRBJ2-7, with 12 bases matching TRBD2. This CDR3 is built from 15 residues. Germline assignment: CDR1 MNHNY and CDR2 SVGAGI (reference sequence). With 6 bases clipped from V and 5 bases from J, the junction kept 8 bases outside the gene matches. CDR3 coding DNA: TGTGCCAGCAGACTAGCGGGGGGAGATTTCCACGAGCAGTACTTC. Translation: CASRLAGGDFHEQYF.

V and J are TRBV28 and TRBJ2-7; TRBD1 matches 8 bases. Germline loops: CDR1 MDHEN, CDR2 SYDVKM. V dropped 3 bases and J dropped 7; count of bases not matched to a gene: 5. CDR3 length: 13 residues. CDR3 in DNA: TGTGCCAGCAGTTTCCTGACAGGGGATGAGCAGTACTTC. It specifies CASSFLTGDEQYF.

This rearrangement joins TRBV28 to TRBJ1-2; TRBD1 matches at 10 bases. CDR1 MDHEN and CDR2 SYDVKM come from the germline V gene. V dropped 5 bases and J dropped 2; count of bases not matched to a gene: 2. This CDR3 is built from 14 residues. In nucleotides, the CDR3 is TGTGCCAGCAGTCGGGACAGGGGAAACTATGGCTACACCTTC. Protein: CASSRDRGNYGYTF.

This chain connects TRBV11-2 to TRBJ1-2; TRBD1 might be the D (6 bases). Trimming cost V 7 bases and J 3 bases, with 12 bases left between them. Germline V gene lookup returns CDR1 SGHAT and CDR2 FQNNGV. This CDR3 contains 13 residues. CDR3 coding DNA: TGTGCCAGCAACGGGGGCGGTTACTATGGCTACACCTTC. Amino acids: CASNGGGYYGYTF. Full variable domain (outside the CDR3, taken from reference TRBV11-2 and TRBJ1-2): EAGVAQSPRYKIIEKRQSVAFWCNPISGHATLYWYQQILGQGPKLLIQFQNNGVVDDSQLPKDRFSAERLKGVDSTLKIQPAKLEDSAVYLCASNGGGYYGYTFGSGTRLTVV.